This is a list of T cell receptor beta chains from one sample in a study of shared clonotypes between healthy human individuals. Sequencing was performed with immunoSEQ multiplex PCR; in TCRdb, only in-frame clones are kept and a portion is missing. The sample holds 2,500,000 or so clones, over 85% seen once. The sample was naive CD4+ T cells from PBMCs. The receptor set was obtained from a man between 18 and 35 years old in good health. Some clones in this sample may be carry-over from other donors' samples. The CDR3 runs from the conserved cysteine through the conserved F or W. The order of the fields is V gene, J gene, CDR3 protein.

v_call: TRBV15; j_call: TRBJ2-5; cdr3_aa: CATSRSGLPRETQYF
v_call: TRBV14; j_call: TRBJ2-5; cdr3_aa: CASSQYLSSGAGALETQYF
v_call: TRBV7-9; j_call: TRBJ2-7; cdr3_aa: CASSSYERLYEQYF
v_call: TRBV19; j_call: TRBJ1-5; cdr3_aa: CASNGQGSNQPQHF
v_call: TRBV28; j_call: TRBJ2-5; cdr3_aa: CASSLWIRDRRETQYF
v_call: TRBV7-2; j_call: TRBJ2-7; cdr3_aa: CASSLEGQGVPYEQYF
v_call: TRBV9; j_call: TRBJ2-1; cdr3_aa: CASSVEGLAGGSEQFF
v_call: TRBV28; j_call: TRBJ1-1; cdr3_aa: CASSLRRPGSTEAFF
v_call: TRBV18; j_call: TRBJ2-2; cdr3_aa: CASSQQGANTGELFF
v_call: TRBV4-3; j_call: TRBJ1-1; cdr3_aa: CASSQDGQGGLNTEAFF
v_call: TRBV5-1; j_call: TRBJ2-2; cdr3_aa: CASSSQGTANTGELFF
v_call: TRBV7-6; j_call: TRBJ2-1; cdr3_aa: CASSPRPIGTGSSRYNEQFF
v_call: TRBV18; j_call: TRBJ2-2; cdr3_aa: CASSPRTTQNTGELFF
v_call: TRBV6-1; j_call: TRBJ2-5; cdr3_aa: CASSELEKTQYF
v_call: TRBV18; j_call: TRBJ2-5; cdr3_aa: CASSPTIHRGETQYF
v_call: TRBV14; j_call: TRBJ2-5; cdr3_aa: CASSHAQGGETQYF